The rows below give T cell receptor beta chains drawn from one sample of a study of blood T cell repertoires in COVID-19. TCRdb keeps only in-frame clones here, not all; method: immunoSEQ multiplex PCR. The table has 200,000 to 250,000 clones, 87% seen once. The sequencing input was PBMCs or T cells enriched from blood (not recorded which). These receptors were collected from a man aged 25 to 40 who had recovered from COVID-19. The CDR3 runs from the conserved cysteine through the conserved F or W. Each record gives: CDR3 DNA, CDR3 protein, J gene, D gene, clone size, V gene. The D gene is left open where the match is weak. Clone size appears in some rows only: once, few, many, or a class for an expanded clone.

DNA: TGTGCCAGCACCGAGACAGGCTGGCGCAATCAGCCCCAGCATTTT
CDR3: CASTETGWRNQPQHF
J: TRBJ1-5
D: -
size: -
V: TRBV6-5

DNA: TGTGCCAGCAGCCCACCCAACGGTGACACCATATATTTT
CDR3: CASSPPNGDTIYF
J: TRBJ1-3
D: -
size: -
V: TRBV7-2

DNA: TGTGCCAGCAGAGAGCCGGGACAGGGGTACGAGCAGTACTTC
CDR3: CASREPGQGYEQYF
J: TRBJ2-7
D: TRBD1
size: -
V: TRBV28

DNA: TGTGCCAGCTCACCAGGGCAGGGCGAAGCTTTCTTT
CDR3: CASSPGQGEAFF
J: TRBJ1-1
D: -
size: -
V: TRBV18

DNA: TGTGCCAGCGGCGCCCCGTTCAGGGACTCCTACAATGAGCAGTTCTTC
CDR3: CASGAPFRDSYNEQFF
J: TRBJ2-1
D: -
size: -
V: TRBV25-1

DNA: TGTGCCAGCAGTCCGATTCATACGGCCTTCGGAGGAGATCAACTGTTTTTT
CDR3: CASSPIHTAFGGDQLFF
J: TRBJ1-4
D: -
size: -
V: TRBV28

DNA: TGTGCCAGCAGCAAACCGGGCAGGGGGGAAGGGGAGCTGTTTTTT
CDR3: CASSKPGRGEGELFF
J: TRBJ2-2
D: -
size: -
V: TRBV3-1/TRBV3-2

DNA: TGCGCCAGCAGCTTGGAAGGTCGGGGTAGCAATCAGCCCCAGCATTTT
CDR3: CASSLEGRGSNQPQHF
J: TRBJ1-5
D: -
size: once
V: TRBV5-1

DNA: TGTGCCAGCAGCTTGGTTTCACTAGCGGGAGCCGATTCTTCCGAGCAGTACTTC
CDR3: CASSLVSLAGADSSEQYF
J: TRBJ2-7
D: TRBD2
size: -
V: TRBV5-4

DNA: TGTGCCAGCAGCGCCCGGACTAGCGGGAGAGTCGGGGAGCTGTTTTTT
CDR3: CASSARTSGRVGELFF
J: TRBJ2-2
D: -
size: -
V: TRBV12-1

DNA: TGTGCCAGTAGTAGTTCGGGGGGGACTTGGGAGACCCAGTACTTC
CDR3: CASSSSGGTWETQYF
J: TRBJ2-5
D: TRBD2
size: -
V: TRBV19

DNA: TGTGCCAGCAGCGTCGGACAGGGAGGTGAGCAGTTCTTC
CDR3: CASSVGQGGEQFF
J: TRBJ2-1
D: TRBD1
size: -
V: TRBV11-2

DNA: TGTGCCAGCAGCCAAGAAATCGGCGGGGGGGGCACAGATACGCAGTATTTT
CDR3: CASSQEIGGGGTDTQYF
J: TRBJ2-3
D: TRBD2
size: once
V: TRBV4-2

DNA: TGTGCCAGCAGTGGCGGGGGGGCCACCGGGGAGCTGTTTTTT
CDR3: CASSGGGATGELFF
J: TRBJ2-2
D: TRBD2
size: few
V: TRBV6-4

DNA: TGTGCCAGCAGCTCCACCGGGACTACTAATGAAAAACTGTTTTTT
CDR3: CASSSTGTTNEKLFF
J: TRBJ1-4
D: -
size: -
V: TRBV9

DNA: TGCGCCAGCAGCCCGGAGGGCAGGTCCCCACAGGAGCAGTTCTTC
CDR3: CASSPEGRSPQEQFF
J: TRBJ2-1
D: -
size: -
V: TRBV5-1

DNA: TGTGCCAGCAGCTTAAGACTAGCGGGAGGCGGGACCGGGGAGCTGTTTTTT
CDR3: CASSLRLAGGGTGELFF
J: TRBJ2-2
D: TRBD2
size: few
V: TRBV7-2

DNA: TGTGCCACCAGCAGGGACAGGGGTAATCAGCCCCAGCATTTT
CDR3: CATSRDRGNQPQHF
J: TRBJ1-5
D: TRBD1
size: -
V: TRBV15

DNA: TGTGCTAGCAGCTTAGGCGGGGGGGCTGATAATACGCAGTATTTT
CDR3: CASSLGGGADNTQYF
J: TRBJ2-3
D: TRBD2
size: -
V: TRBV7-7

DNA: TGCGCCAGCAGCCAAGATGAGGACCCTGGGGCTTCACCCCTCCACTTT
CDR3: CASSQDEDPGASPLHF
J: TRBJ1-6
D: -
size: -
V: TRBV4-1

DNA: TGTGCCAGTGGATACAGGGCGCAGGCTAATGAAAAACTGTTTTTT
CDR3: CASGYRAQANEKLFF
J: TRBJ1-4
D: -
size: -
V: TRBV19

DNA: TGTGCCAGCAGCTTGGAACAGGGGGTAAGGAGGACAGATACGCAGTATTTT
CDR3: CASSLEQGVRRTDTQYF
J: TRBJ2-3
D: TRBD1
size: -
V: TRBV5-4

DNA: TGCGCCAGCAGCCGAGACGGGAGGGACATCTATAGCTACACCTTC
CDR3: CASSRDGRDIYSYTF
J: TRBJ1-2
D: -
size: -
V: TRBV5-1

DNA: TGTGCCAGCAGCACGGGCGGGAGATCCAATGAGCAGTTCTTC
CDR3: CASSTGGRSNEQFF
J: TRBJ2-1
D: TRBD2
size: -
V: TRBV7-2

DNA: TGTGCCAGTAGTATTCTACAACGACAGGGGGCGATCTCACCCCTCCACTTT
CDR3: CASSILQRQGAISPLHF
J: TRBJ1-6
D: TRBD1
size: -
V: TRBV19

DNA: TGTGCCAGCAGCCTCACCGGGGGGACCTTCCTGGGGAATGAGCAGTTCTTC
CDR3: CASSLTGGTFLGNEQFF
J: TRBJ2-1
D: TRBD2
size: -
V: TRBV7-6

DNA: TGTGCCAGCAGTTACTCACGACAGGGTGGTAATTCACCCCTCCACTTT
CDR3: CASSYSRQGGNSPLHF
J: TRBJ1-6
D: TRBD1
size: once
V: TRBV6-5

DNA: TGCGCCAGCAGCTTGGTGCGGCGGCAGATCCTCACAGATACGCAGTATTTT
CDR3: CASSLVRRQILTDTQYF
J: TRBJ2-3
D: -
size: -
V: TRBV5-1

DNA: TGTGCCAGTAGTATCCGAAGCACAGGGAGCCGGTTAAATGAGCAGTTCTTC
CDR3: CASSIRSTGSRLNEQFF
J: TRBJ2-1
D: -
size: -
V: TRBV19

DNA: TGTGCCAGCAGCCCCGGAGGGGACAGGGCCTATGGCTACACCTTC
CDR3: CASSPGGDRAYGYTF
J: TRBJ1-2
D: TRBD1
size: -
V: TRBV28

DNA: TGCGCCAGCACCTGGACAGGGGTGACTGAAGCTTTCTTT
CDR3: CASTWTGVTEAFF
J: TRBJ1-1
D: TRBD1
size: -
V: TRBV10-2

DNA: TGCGCCAGCAGTGAGTTGAGGTACCAAGAGACCCAGTACTTC
CDR3: CASSELRYQETQYF
J: TRBJ2-5
D: -
size: -
V: TRBV10-2

DNA: TGTGCCAGCAGTTACACAGGGATAGGAGTAATCACTGAAGCTTTCTTT
CDR3: CASSYTGIGVITEAFF
J: TRBJ1-1
D: -
size: -
V: TRBV6-5

DNA: TGTGCCATCAGTGACCTAGCGGGGGAAGAGACCCAGTACTTC
CDR3: CAISDLAGEETQYF
J: TRBJ2-5
D: TRBD2
size: -
V: TRBV10-3

DNA: TGCGCCAGCAGTGATTTCGCGGGAGGAGAGACCCAGTACTTC
CDR3: CASSDFAGGETQYF
J: TRBJ2-5
D: TRBD2
size: -
V: TRBV10-2

DNA: TGTGCCAGCAGCAGGGGGGGACTGACCTCTGGAAACACCATATATTTT
CDR3: CASSRGGLTSGNTIYF
J: TRBJ1-3
D: -
size: -
V: TRBV7-9

DNA: TGCGCCAGCAGCTTGGCATGGGGGGGAAGCTCCTACGAGCAGTACTTC
CDR3: CASSLAWGGSSYEQYF
J: TRBJ2-7
D: TRBD2
size: -
V: TRBV5-1